What follows describes a single T cell receptor beta chain. CDR1 SGHAT and CDR2 FQNNGV come from the germline V gene. The CDR3 is made up of 13 amino acids. V was trimmed by 1 base and J by 5 bases, leaving 6 bases between them. Generated by immunoSEQ multiplex PCR, the TCRdb table keeps only in-frame clones and is missing some. The sample consists of about 32,000 clones, 93% of them appearing once. This record comes from a study of blood T cell repertoires in COVID-19. The chain employs TRBV11-2 and TRBJ2-1; no reliable D call. The receptor comes from a male donor with active COVID-19. The material sequenced was peripheral blood. The CDR3 sequence is CASSLGLNNEQFF. In nucleotides, the CDR3 is TGTGCCAGCAGCTTAGGTCTAAACAATGAGCAGTTCTTC.